This T cell receptor (beta chain) emerged from a study of cytomegalovirus exposure and HLA in healthy donors. Regarding the study as a whole: TCR sequences were mostly rare, though some public TCRs occurred in many donors.

Regarding this clone: Its antigen is as yet unknown.

The PCR used 60 Vbeta and 13 Jbeta primers. Only in-frame clones appear in the TCRdb table, and some are missing; sequencing was by immunoSEQ multiplex PCR. The table shows over 100,000 clones, with under 70% occurring only once. This TCR came from a man aged 25 to 45 in good health and CMV-seropositive. The specimen was PBMCs.

CDR3 loop: CASSLGPSSGSNNEQFF. As DNA, the CDR3 is TGCGCCAGCAGCTTGGGGCCCTCTAGCGGGAGTAACAATGAGCAGTTCTTC. V and J are TRBV5-1 and TRBJ2-1, with TRBD2 identical over 10 bases. The CDR3 runs 17 residues. V shed 0 bases and J 5 bases; nucleotides not matched to a gene: 8. CDR1 and CDR2 from the germline V gene are SGHRS and YFSETQ.